This entry describes one TCR beta chain. Repertoires were generated with immunoSEQ multiplex PCR, while TCRdb's copy carries only in-frame clones and drops some. The table lists roughly 110,000 clones, 58% of them singletons. The CDR3 totals 13 residues. Trimming pared 0 bases from V and 7 bases from J, leaving 7 bases between. Germline CDR1 is LNHNV and CDR2 is YYDKDF (reference sequence). The record originates from a study of cytotoxic CD8 clonotypes in ibrutinib-treated CLL. The gene calls are TRBV15 and TRBJ2-1; D unclear. Sequenced here: PBMCs, sampled after 24 months of ibrutinib treatment. This sequence was found in a human donor with chronic lymphocytic leukemia. The CDR3 here is CATSRDTRNEQFF. The CDR3 region has the DNA TGTGCCACCAGCAGAGATACCCGGAATGAGCAGTTCTTC.